This TCR beta chain was identified during a study of T cells expressing NK-cell markers. Study summary: TCR beta repertoires came from sorted CD3+CD56+NKG2C+, CD3+CD56+NKG2C- and CD3+CD56-NKG2C+ T cells. Out of eight donors sequenced, seven tested HCMV-seropositive and the remaining one seronegative.

Study-wide results and caveats: These clonotypes also led the CD3+CD56-NKG2C+ fraction in a handful of donors.

To note about this clonotype: Its antigen is still unknown.

For each CDR3 protein, TCRdb gives one entry from its re-call of the 5' RACE reads, without DNA. Recorded for this sample: over 350,000 distinct CDR3 sequences. The sample consisted of blood T cells: a sorted CD56 or NKG2C T cell subset, CD4+ or CD8+ T cells, or bulk PBMC T cells (not recorded which). This TCR came from a woman aged 45-60 years in good health.

The CDR3 loop is CASSPTSGSYEQYF. This rearrangement joins TRBV12-3 or TRBV12-4 to TRBJ2-7; as DNA is missing, the TRBD2 call by TCRdb cannot be tested. The CDR3 covers 14 residues.